This section outlines one TCR beta chain sequence together with its context. The sample is drawn from a study of shared clonotypes between healthy human individuals. The length of the CDR3 is 12 residues. V dropped 2 bases and J dropped 4 bases, with 3 bases sitting between them. Germline CDR1 reads MDHEN; CDR2 reads SYDVKM. This table comes from immunoSEQ multiplex PCR, and its TCRdb copy is limited to in-frame clones, with some not included. The sample contains about 1 million clones, approximately 68% of which appear only once. The chain combines TRBV28 with TRBJ1-5; D unresolved. The origin of this receptor is a young man in good health. The sample consisted of memory CD4+ T cells sorted from blood. The subset: CD45RA-negative fraction. The CDR3 nucleotides are TGTGCCAGCAGTTTACCTAATCAGCCCCAGCATTTT. Its protein product is CASSLPNQPQHF.